This TCR beta chain was found in a study of blood T cell repertoires in COVID-19. The germline V gene encodes CDR1 SGDLS and CDR2 YYNGEE. The CDR3 consists of 14 residues. Unmatched junction bases numbered 12, after V lost 9 bases and J lost 5 bases. In the original processing: Nucleated cell counts were estimated from reference gene primer amplification. Generated by immunoSEQ multiplex PCR, the TCRdb table keeps only in-frame clones and is missing some. V, J and clone size derive from that table, while D and trimming were established from the DNA sequence. There are tens of thousands of clones in the sample; under 85% occur only once, and 9.5% to 15% lies in the top ten.

Sequencing was done on a sample of peripheral blood. The TCR comes from a human donor in a cohort sampled during active COVID-19. V and J are TRBV9 and TRBJ2-3; 7 bases map to TRBD2. The CDR3 is CATSRAGVKDTQYF. The CDR3, as DNA: TGTGCCACCTCTAGGGCGGGAGTCAAAGATACGCAGTATTTT.